The rows below give T cell receptor beta chains drawn from one sample of a study of Ad26.COV2.S vaccination and SARS-CoV-2 variants. Assay: immunoSEQ multiplex PCR; the TCRdb copy retains only in-frame clones and omits some. The table lists about 480,000 clones, 87% of them singletons. The sample in question was peripheral blood, obtained in a trial of Ad26.COV2.S vaccine versus placebo. The receptors here all came from a person between 18 and 60 years old who received the Ad26.COV2.S COVID-19 vaccine or a placebo. The CDR3 runs from the conserved cysteine through the conserved F or W.

TRBV10-3	TRBJ1-5	CAIRGDISNQPQHF
TRBV28	TRBJ1-3	CASSLSDRNTIYF
TRBV2	TRBJ1-4	CASSRGGAHEKLFF
TRBV7-2	TRBJ1-1	CASSAWTSNTEAFF
TRBV7-8	TRBJ1-5	CASSPGPSRSGNQPQHF
TRBV5-6	TRBJ2-7	CASSSPGGADEQYF
TRBV7-2	TRBJ2-3	CASSPGGAADTQYF
TRBV7-3	TRBJ2-1	CASSKGLAGGQFF
TRBV6-5	TRBJ1-5	CASRGTAFNQPQHF
TRBV24-1	TRBJ1-5	CATMPGTGWNQPQHF
TRBV5-4	TRBJ1-1	CASWPGTGVGKAFF
TRBV5-1	TRBJ2-1	CASSSRLAGDNEQFF
TRBV5-1	TRBJ1-4	CASSAGGTAGREKLFF
TRBV25-1	TRBJ2-7	CASSDMGYEQYF
TRBV5-1	TRBJ2-6	CASREGGGANVLTF
TRBV5-6	TRBJ1-5	CASSGRGLNQPQHF
TRBV7-9	TRBJ1-2	CASPDRYGYTF
TRBV9	TRBJ1-1	CASSVAYSTEAFF
TRBV5-1	TRBJ1-2	CASRPGTGGIYGYTF
TRBV5-4	TRBJ1-2	CASSPDGANYGYTF
TRBV3-1/TRBV3-2	TRBJ2-7	CASSPLIVGSYEQYF
TRBV28	TRBJ2-1	CASSFQNLYNEQFF
TRBV19	TRBJ1-4	CASSVNSATNEKLFF
TRBV10-3	TRBJ2-7	CAIKERSYEQYF
TRBV3-1/TRBV3-2	TRBJ1-1	CASRGPAFF
TRBV6-5	TRBJ1-3	CASSYSPRVPGNTIYF
TRBV27	TRBJ2-7	CASSLGGKSEQYF
TRBV21-1	TRBJ2-7	CASSLSSGIYEQYF
TRBV5-1	TRBJ2-7	CASSLSGDGYEQYF
TRBV9	TRBJ2-1	CASSVVGGRGDEQFF
TRBV12-3/TRBV12-4	TRBJ1-2	CASRGTGYGYTF
TRBV23-1	TRBJ2-1	CASSQSGGSDYNEQFF
TRBV19	TRBJ1-5	CASSTDGSNQPQHF
TRBV6-2/TRBV6-3	TRBJ1-1	CASSLLQFNTEAFF
TRBV27	TRBJ2-7	CASSLRLASYEQYF
TRBV5-1	TRBJ2-1	CASSPDWRDEQFF
TRBV9	TRBJ2-1	CASSVASGIYNEQFF
TRBV11-3	TRBJ2-5	CASSRKGDGLGGQETQYF
TRBV7-9	TRBJ2-5	CASSPQTGLGETQYF
TRBV2	TRBJ1-6	CASSEAGGVYNSPLHF
TRBV27	TRBJ1-1	CASSFGGPNTEAFF
TRBV21-1	TRBJ2-1	CATSGGSYNEQFF
TRBV15	TRBJ2-1	CATSTTGLVGEQFF
TRBV15	TRBJ2-2	CATSSRGSNTGELFF
TRBV5-1	TRBJ2-7	CASSLSGLSKEYF
TRBV3-1/TRBV3-2	TRBJ1-2	CASSLLQGASGYTF
TRBV11-1	TRBJ1-6	CASSLAPNSPLHF
TRBV24-1	TRBJ1-1	CATSDRRRDSEAFF
TRBV7-9	TRBJ2-1	CASSTPGLAGGLSYNEQFF